These 31 T cell receptor beta chains were sequenced from one sample in a study of CD8+CD57+ T cells in acquired aplastic anemia. Genomic DNA served as template for TCR beta VDJ and CDR3 profiling. TCRdb redid the calling of the reads with MiXCR, one entry per CDR3 protein. The repertoire holds more than 150,000 distinct CDR3 sequences, with 48% as singletons. Selection for sequencing was limited to patients who had shown CD8+CD57+ cell expansion by flow cytometry. The specimen sequenced was sorted CD4+, CD8+, or CD8+CD57+ T cells (not recorded which) from PBMCs. All receptors derive from a human donor with aplastic anemia.

This clonotype was counted at least ten times. This sequence joins TRBV5-1 and TRBJ2-3, with 8 bases aligning to TRBD2. Germline CDR1 SGHRS, CDR2 YFSETQ. V was pared by 4 bases and J by 3 bases, with 10 bases of the junction left unmatched. The CDR3 covers 16 residues. DNA of the CDR3: TGCGCCAGCAGCCCTCGTCCCAGCGGGGGTACAGATACGCAGTATTTT. This codes for CASSPRPSGGTDTQYF.

Many counts were recorded for this clonotype. The chain recombines TRBV5-4 with TRBJ2-5; D gene ambiguous. V was cut by 0 bases and J by 4 bases, with 7 bases left in between. The V gene's germline CDR1 is SGHNT and CDR2 YYREEE (reference sequence). CDR3 length: 13 residues. The CDR3 protein is CASSLAGRETQYF. The CDR3 nucleotides read TGTGCCAGCAGCTTGGCCGGCCGAGAGACCCAGTACTTC.

This clonotype was counted many times. The chain carries TRBV5-1 and TRBJ2-7; perhaps TRBD2 as D (6 bases). The CDR3 contains 16 residues. Germline-derived CDR1 and CDR2 are SGHRS and YFSETQ. V dropped 4 bases and J dropped 1 base, with 18 bases sitting between them. CDR3 sequence reads: CASSARTEEGSYEQYF. CDR3 DNA sequence: TGCGCCAGCAGCGCTCGGACGGAGGAGGGTTCCTACGAGCAGTACTTC.

This clonotype was seen repeatedly, ten times or more. The chain carries TRBV5-1 and TRBJ1-3; 8 bases fit TRBD1. The CDR3 is 14 residues long. Per germline, CDR1 SGHRS and CDR2 YFSETQ. Trimming removed 3 bases from V and 6 bases from J; junction bases left unmatched: 5. The CDR3 nucleotides are TGCGCCAGCAGCTACCAGGGGGCAGAAAACACCATATATTTT. It is translated as CASSYQGAENTIYF.

The rearrangement joins TRBV25-1 to TRBJ2-1; 14 bases fit TRBD2. CDR3 length: 18 amino acids. V shed 6 bases and J 1 base; nucleotides not matched to a gene: 8. From germline, CDR1 is MGHDK and CDR2 SYGVNS. CDR3 residues: CASSPGLAGELSYNEQFF. DNA for the CDR3: TGTGCCAGCAGCCCGGGACTAGCGGGAGAATTGTCCTACAATGAGCAGTTCTTC.

This clonotype appeared many times. The chain uses TRBV5-1 and TRBJ1-6, with D perhaps TRBD1 (5 bases). Germline V lookup: CDR1 SGHRS, CDR2 YFSETQ. The ends were cut back, 5 bases at V and 9 bases at J, with 12 bases in the middle. The CDR3 totals 13 residues. The CDR3 loop is CASRVETVSPLHF. CDR3 DNA: TGCGCCAGCAGGGTCGAGACAGTTTCACCCCTCCACTTT.

This clonotype was recorded only once. This may be a read error: a much more frequent sequence differs by one nucleotide. V is TRBV6-1 and J is TRBJ2-7; D possibly corresponds to TRBD2 (5 bases). The V and J ends lost 7 bases and 3 bases respectively, with 16 bases between them. This CDR3 has 14 amino acids. Germline assignment: CDR1 MNHNS and CDR2 SASEGT. In DNA form, the CDR3 reads TGTGCCAGCAAACGGGTCCTAGCAAGCTACGAGCAGTACTTC. Protein: CASKRVLASYEQYF.

At least ten counts were recorded for this clonotype. The V call is TRBV5-6, the J call TRBJ2-7; a possible D gene is TRBD1 (6 bases). V dropped 4 bases and J dropped 0 bases, with 14 bases sitting between them. Germline V lookup: CDR1 SGHDT, CDR2 YYEEEE. This CDR3 contains 15 residues. CDR3 DNA: TGTGCCAGCAGCCAACAGGGTCTGAGCTCCTACGAGCAGTACTTC. Translated: CASSQQGLSSYEQYF.

The rearrangement uses TRBV5-1 and TRBJ2-2, with D possibly TRBD1 on 5 matching bases. This CDR3 has 17 residues. CDR1 is SGHRS, CDR2 YFSETQ, per germline. Trimming shortened V by 1 base and J by 0 bases, and 13 bases separated the two germline ends. CDR3 DNA: TGCGCCAGCAGCTTGCGGACCTGGGGCGCGAACACCGGGGAGCTGTTTTTT. It codes for CASSLRTWGANTGELFF.

Ten or more counts support this clonotype. This sequence joins TRBV6-1 and TRBJ2-3; TRBD2 matches at 9 bases. There are 16 residues in the CDR3. CDR1 and CDR2 (germline): MNHNS, SASEGT. The V segment lost 5 bases and the J segment 4 bases; nucleotides outside the gene matches: 10. Here the CDR3 DNA reads TGTGCCAGCAGTCCCATGAGGCGGGGGGGCCCAGATACGCAGTATTTT. It is translated as CASSPMRRGGPDTQYF.

As for this clonotype: Given the absence of the conserved phenylalanine or tryptophan at the CDR3 end, a read error is likely. J is TRBJ1-5 and V is TRBV2, with 7 nucleotides matching TRBD1. After removal of 5 bases from V and 6 bases from J, the junction contained 4 bases not matched to a gene. The CDR3 length is 13 residues. The germline CDR1 and CDR2 sequences are SNHLY and FYNNEI. The CDR3 loop is CASSRQGAQPQHL. CDR3 DNA: TGTGCCAGCAGTAGACAGGGAGCTCAGCCCCAGCATCTT.

This rearrangement joins TRBV20-1 to TRBJ2-7, with TRBD2 identical over 13 bases. Germline-derived CDR1 and CDR2 are DFQATT and SNEGSKA (reference sequence). The ends lost 5 bases at V and 6 bases at J; junction bases unmatched: 7. This CDR3 has 14 amino acids. The DNA for the CDR3 is TGCAGTGCTCCCCGGGGACTAGCGGGACTCGAGCAGTACTTC. This gives the protein CSAPRGLAGLEQYF.

The genes are TRBV27 and TRBJ1-2; no clear D. Trimming removed 9 bases at V and 2 bases at J, with 4 bases between. CDR1 and CDR2 from the germline V gene are MNHEY and SMNVEV (reference sequence). The CDR3 extends over 10 amino acids. CDR3 region: CARDNYGYTF. In DNA, the CDR3 is TGTGCCAGGGACAACTATGGCTACACCTTC.

This clonotype occurred many times. The chain carries TRBV19 and TRBJ1-5; D is perhaps TRBD1 (5 bases). This CDR3 region has 14 residues. V shed 5 bases and J shed 0 bases, with 8 bases lying between them. Per germline, CDR1 LNHDA and CDR2 SQIVND (reference sequence). CDR3 amino acids: CASSSTDSNQPQHF. As DNA, the CDR3 is TGTGCCAGTAGTTCGACAGATAGCAATCAGCCCCAGCATTTT.

The CDR3 bases are TGTGCCAGCAGTGAGAGGGGGGTTGGGAACACTGAAGCTTTCTTT. Translation: CASSERGVGNTEAFF. The chain has TRBV2 and TRBJ1-1, with D possibly matching TRBD1 (6 bases). The CDR3 extends over 15 amino acids. Germline lookup yields CDR1 SNHLY and CDR2 FYNNEI. V lost 3 bases and J lost 1, with 12 bases in between.

The rearrangement uses TRBV7-9 and TRBJ2-5; TRBD1 aligns across 7 bases. The CDR3 is made up of 13 amino acids. From germline, CDR1 is SEHNR and CDR2 FQNEAQ (reference sequence). With V trimmed by 4 bases and J by 5 bases, 4 bases remained unmatched. Here the CDR3 reads CASSSTGLETQYF. The DNA for the CDR3 is TGTGCCAGCAGCTCGACAGGGTTGGAGACCCAGTACTTC. The full variable domain, completed using reference TRBV7-9 and TRBJ2-5, is DTGVSQNPRHKITKRGQNVTFRCDPISEHNRLYWYRQTLGQGPEFLTYFQNEAQLEKSRLLSDRFSAERPKGSFSTLEIQRTEQGDSAMYLCASSSTGLETQYFGPGTRLLVL.

The chain is built from TRBV25-1 and TRBJ1-4; 7 bases agree with TRBD1. With 3 bases clipped from V and 7 bases from J, the junction kept 8 bases outside the gene matches. CDR1 and CDR2 (germline): MGHDK, SYGVNS. The length of the CDR3 is 15 residues. The CDR3 bases are TGTGCCAGCAGTGATTCGACAGGGTTAGCTGAAAAACTGTTTTTT. This translates into CASSDSTGLAEKLFF.

As regards this clonotype: A read error may produce the germline difference seen at one junction end. The chain is built from TRBV10-3 and TRBJ1-1; TRBD1 might be the D (6 bases). CDR1 is ENHRY and CDR2 is SYGVKD in the germline V gene. CDR3 length: 12 amino acids. Here the CDR3 DNA reads TGTGCCAGCAGTGTGGGGACACTCGAAGCTTTCTTT. Translation: CASSVGTLEAFF.

This rearrangement joins TRBV5-1 to TRBJ1-6; D is uncertain. Germline CDR1 is SGHRS and CDR2 is YFSETQ. Deletions cut 7 bases from V and 5 bases from J, with 10 bases between. This CDR3 contains 13 residues. The CDR3 protein is CASRSDHNSPLHF. CDR3 coding DNA: TGCGCCAGCCGGTCCGACCATAATTCACCCCTCCACTTT.

This clonotype was counted at least ten times. The chain employs TRBV3-1 and TRBJ1-6; TRBD1 matches 7 bases. From germline, CDR1 is LGHDT and CDR2 YNNKEL (reference sequence). CDR3 length: 15 residues. V lost 1 base, J lost 9 bases, and 6 bases stayed unmatched. CDR3 in DNA: TGTGCCAGCAGCCAAGTAGGACAGGATTTTTCACCCCTCCACTTT. Amino acid sequence: CASSQVGQDFSPLHF. The whole variable domain, filled in from reference TRBV3-1 and TRBJ1-6, reads DTAVSQTPKYLVTQMGNDKSIKCEQNLGHDTMYWYKQDSKKFLKIMFSYNNKELIINETVPNRFSPKSPDKAHLNLHINSLELGDSAVYFCASSQVGQDFSPLHFGNGTRLTVT.

The table lists this clonotype with many counts. V is TRBV5-4 and J is TRBJ2-3, with 10 bases identical to TRBD2. Germline V gene sequence: CDR1 SGHNT, CDR2 YYREEE (reference sequence). Germline trimming cut 5 bases from V and 6 bases from J; bases unmatched to any gene: 9. The CDR3 is made up of 15 amino acids. The CDR3: CASRASGGALDTQYF. The CDR3 DNA is TGTGCCAGCAGGGCTAGCGGGGGAGCGCTGGATACGCAGTATTTT.

This clonotype was observed a handful of times. This chain connects TRBV7-3 to TRBJ2-7; D could derive from TRBD1 or TRBD2 (5 bases each). Trimming removed 2 bases from V and 0 bases from J, with 11 bases in between. The germline CDR1 and CDR2 sequences are SGHTA and FQGTGA. The CDR3 spans 15 residues. Written as DNA, the CDR3 is TGTGCCAGCAGCTTAGAGGCTGGGGGCTCCTACGAGCAGTACTTC. Translating it yields CASSLEAGGSYEQYF.

The genes are TRBV20-1 and TRBJ2-4; TRBD1 matches at 9 bases. Germline trimming cut 5 bases from V and 8 bases from J; bases unmatched to any gene: 13. The V gene's germline CDR1 is DFQATT and CDR2 SNEGSKA (reference sequence). This CDR3 region has 15 residues. CDR3 sequence: CSAPRTGAQGDIQYF. As DNA, the CDR3 is TGCAGTGCTCCTAGGACAGGGGCGCAGGGTGACATTCAGTACTTC.

This clonotype has a handful of counts. The CDR3 is CASSVRNEQFF. The CDR3 DNA reads as TGTGCCAGCAGTGTGCGCAATGAGCAGTTCTTC. V is TRBV2 and J is TRBJ2-1; D is unresolved. The CDR3 loop spans 11 amino acids. Trimming took off 4 bases at V and 6 bases at J, with 4 bases between the two ends. Germline V lookup: CDR1 SNHLY, CDR2 FYNNEI.

The chain recombines TRBV29-1 with TRBJ1-2; D remains ambiguous. CDR1 and CDR2 (germline): SQVTM, ANQGSEA. This CDR3 region has 11 residues. Trimming took off 4 bases at V and 3 bases at J, with 6 bases between the two ends. CDR3 protein: CSVVIYYGYTF. CDR3 nucleotides: TGCAGCGTTGTTATCTACTATGGCTACACCTTC.

The chain uses TRBV10-1 and TRBJ2-2; D is perhaps TRBD2 (7 bases). With 4 bases removed from V and 3 bases from J, the gap between germline ends came to 15 bases. The CDR3 spans 16 residues. Germline V lookup: CDR1 WNHNN, CDR2 SYGVQD (reference sequence). This chain's CDR3 is CASSATGGRDTGELFF. The CDR3, as DNA: TGCGCCAGCAGTGCTACGGGGGGCCGGGACACCGGGGAGCTGTTTTTT.

The rearrangement links TRBV2 to TRBJ1-5; D gene ambiguous. Trimming took off 10 bases at V and 2 bases at J, with 18 bases between the two ends. There are 15 residues in the CDR3. Germline CDR1 is SNHLY and CDR2 is FYNNEI. The CDR3, as DNA: TGTGCCACCCTCAAGGAGTCTCAGGGCAATCAGCCCCAGCATTTT. It encodes CATLKESQGNQPQHF.

V and J are TRBV19 and TRBJ2-7; 11 nucleotides line up with TRBD1. The germline CDR1 and CDR2 sequences are LNHDA and SQIVND (reference sequence). This CDR3 contains 16 residues. J was trimmed by 7 bases and V by 5 bases; bases with no gene match: 13. CDR3 sequence: CASSSGQGADLREQYF. The CDR3 DNA reads TGTGCCAGTAGTTCTGGACAGGGGGCCGACCTAAGGGAGCAGTACTTC.

In this sample, this clonotype turned up many times. The chain is built from TRBV7-8 and TRBJ2-3; TRBD2 aligns across 13 bases. This CDR3 contains 17 residues. CDR1 and CDR2 from the germline V gene are SGHVS and FQNEAQ. V lost 0 bases to trimming and J lost 1 base; unmatched junction nucleotides: 1. The CDR3 DNA sequence: TGTGCCAGCAGCTTAGCGGGGACTAGCGGGGGCACAGATACGCAGTATTTT. As protein: CASSLAGTSGGTDTQYF.

The genes are TRBV29-1 and TRBJ1-6; D possibly corresponds to TRBD1 (5 bases). V lost 6 bases to trimming and J lost 13 bases, with 19 bases between them. The length of the CDR3 is 13 residues. Germline CDR1 reads SQVTM; CDR2 reads ANQGSEA. In nucleotides, the CDR3 is TGCAGCGTAGCTGACTCAGGGCCGGGCCCCCTCCACTTT. It translates to CSVADSGPGPLHF.

V usage is TRBV5-1 and J usage is TRBJ2-5; D ambiguous. From germline, CDR1 is SGHRS and CDR2 YFSETQ. CDR3 length equals 13 residues. V dropped 0 bases and J dropped 3 bases, with 6 bases sitting between them. In DNA form, the CDR3 reads TGCGCCAGCAGCTTGGACGGAAAAGAGACCCAGTACTTC. Translated, it gives CASSLDGKETQYF.